This T cell receptor (beta chain) was sequenced during a study of beta chain features in type 1 diabetes. Whole-study results and caveats: Shorter TCRB CDR3s, moderately but significantly so, marked every one of the four CD4+ subsets in Type 1 diabetes patients. Junctions at VDJ sites from type 1 diabetes patients had fewer insertions and more deletions.

Expressed TCRB transcripts were sequenced because the entire RNA isolate underwent reverse transcription. Average reads for naive, central memory and regulatory T cell samples were roughly 3.4 million. Repertoires were generated with immunoSEQ multiplex PCR, while TCRdb's copy carries only in-frame clones and drops some. The sample carries about 370,000 clones, about 10% recorded once. V lost 8 bases, J lost 8 bases, and 16 bases lay in between. The CDR3 is 13 amino acids. In germline, CDR1 is SEHNR, CDR2 FQNEAQ (reference sequence). Note on this clone: The antigen is undetermined. The sample contains more than one DNA sequence encoding this CDR3.

Sequencing was carried out using central memory CD4+ T cells from blood. The sequence came from a man aged 25-45 years with type 1 diabetes. The V and J genes are TRBV7-9 and TRBJ2-1; no clear D. The CDR3: CASGQPMFYEQFF. The CDR3 region has the DNA TGTGCCAGCGGTCAACCGATGTTTTATGAGCAGTTCTTC. The whole variable domain, filled in from reference TRBV7-9 and TRBJ2-1, reads DTGVSQNPRHKITKRGQNVTFRCDPISEHNRLYWYRQTLGQGPEFLTYFQNEAQLEKSRLLSDRFSAERPKGSFSTLEIQRTEQGDSAMYLCASGQPMFYEQFFGPGTRLTVL.